Listed here are 10 T cell receptor beta chains from one sample, sequenced in a study. Treg sorting used a CD4+CD25+CD127-/low gate. Each CDR3 protein gets one entry after TCRdb re-called the 5' RACE reads with MiXCR. The sample lists about 42,000 distinct CDR3 sequences; 22% were seen once. Input material: Tregs sorted from blood. The receptors come from a female donor with breast cancer.

This clonotype was seen ten or more times. The chain recombines TRBV7-9 with TRBJ2-1; TRBD2 matches 8 bases. Germline assignment: CDR1 SEHNR and CDR2 FQNEAQ (reference sequence). CDR3 length: 17 residues. The V gene end was trimmed by 0 bases and the J gene end by 2 bases; junction bases not matched to a gene: 6. The chain's CDR3 is CASSLALSGSPYNEQFF. The CDR3 region has the DNA TGTGCCAGCAGCTTAGCGCTAAGCGGGAGTCCCTACAATGAGCAGTTCTTC. Full variable domain (rest looked up from reference TRBV7-9 and TRBJ2-1): DTGVSQNPRHKITKRGQNVTFRCDPISEHNRLYWYRQTLGQGPEFLTYFQNEAQLEKSRLLSDRFSAERPKGSFSTLEIQRTEQGDSAMYLCASSLALSGSPYNEQFFGPGTRLTVL.

This clonotype was found a few times. V gene TRBV6-1 combines with J gene TRBJ2-1, with TRBD1 as a possible D gene (5 bases). This CDR3 has 15 residues. V was shortened by 1 base and J by 6 bases, with 13 bases between the two germline ends. Germline V gene data show CDR1 as MNHNS and CDR2 as SASEGT. The CDR3: CASSEVWQGPNEQFF. Written as DNA, the CDR3 is TGTGCCAGCAGTGAAGTGTGGCAGGGCCCCAATGAGCAGTTCTTC.

In this sample, this clonotype turned up many times. This chain joins TRBV19 and TRBJ2-1, with 8 positions matching TRBD2. Looked up from germline, CDR1 is LNHDA and CDR2 is SQIVND (reference sequence). J was trimmed by 6 bases and V by 1 base; bases with no gene match: 17. CDR3 length: 19 amino acids. CDR3 sequence (DNA): TGTGCCAGTAGTATAGTATCGGGACTAGTTTACACAAAAAGCAATGAGCAGTTCTTC. It codes for CASSIVSGLVYTKSNEQFF.

V gene TRBV7-2 combines with J gene TRBJ2-7; 8 bases are a match to TRBD1. There are 16 residues in the CDR3. CDR1 and CDR2 from the germline V gene are SGHTA and FQGNSA. Trimming took 8 bases from V and 0 from J; bases not matched to a gene: 12. CDR3 in DNA: TGTGCCAGCGGCCAATTCCCCAGGGGGCCCTCCTACGAGCAGTACTTC. Its translation: CASGQFPRGPSYEQYF.

The rearrangement joins TRBV28 to TRBJ2-5, with a weak D call TRBD1 (5 bases). V lost 4 bases and J lost 3, with 30 bases in between. In germline, CDR1 is MDHEN, CDR2 SYDVKM. The CDR3 extends over 20 amino acids. In DNA form, the CDR3 reads TGTGCCAGCAGTTCCCAGCAGGGCGGCGGATCCTACGGTAGGAAAGAGACCCAGTACTTC. This gives the protein CASSSQQGGGSYGRKETQYF.

The sample holds many counts of this clonotype. The chain uses TRBV5-5 and TRBJ1-5, with unresolved D. Germline lookup yields CDR1 SGHKS and CDR2 YYEKEE (reference sequence). Deletions cut 2 bases from V and 5 bases from J, with 8 bases between. The CDR3 is 13 residues long. The CDR3 bases are TGTGCCAGCAGCTTTTCGAGCGATCAGCCCCAGCATTTT. Residues: CASSFSSDQPQHF. Full variable domain (remainder filled in from reference TRBV5-5 and TRBJ1-5): DAGVTQSPTHLIKTRGQQVTLRCSPISGHKSVSWYQQVLGQGPQFIFQYYEKEERGRGNFPDRFSARQFPNYSSELNVNALLLGDSALYLCASSFSSDQPQHFGDGTRLSIL.

This clonotype was counted between two and nine times. The chain is built from TRBV29-1 and TRBJ2-3; possibly TRBD2 for D (5 bases). V lost 6 bases and J lost 6, with 10 bases in between. CDR3 size: 11 residues. The germline CDR1 and CDR2 sequences are SQVTM and ANQGSEA. This CDR3 is CSVSEGDTQYF. CDR3 DNA: TGCAGCGTGTCCGAGGGCGATACGCAGTATTTT.

The sample holds many counts of this clonotype. The chain is built from TRBV29-1 and TRBJ1-5; no clear D gene. V was pared by 3 bases and J by 3 bases, with 9 bases between. Germline CDR1 and CDR2: SQVTM and ANQGSEA. The CDR3 spans 13 residues. The CDR3 DNA reads TGCAGCGTTGACCCAGGTCCCAATCAGCCCCAGCATTTT. It is translated as CSVDPGPNQPQHF.

This rearrangement joins TRBV28 to TRBJ2-4; TRBD1 aligns across 7 bases. Germline values: CDR1 MDHEN, CDR2 SYDVKM. This CDR3 has 16 amino acids. J gave up 1 base and V 6 bases, and 9 bases lay outside the gene matches. The CDR3 nucleotides read TGTGCCAGCAGACCACCGGGACAGTGGGCCAAAAACATTCAGTACTTC. Translation gives CASRPPGQWAKNIQYF.

This clonotype was counted a few times. The chain combines TRBV5-5 with TRBJ1-2; 10 bases fit TRBD1. CDR3 length equals 15 residues. V lost 6 bases and J lost 8; bases outside the gene matches: 13. Germline-derived CDR1 and CDR2 are SGHKS and YYEKEE (reference sequence). CDR3 sequence: CASTQSGTGVDGYTF. CDR3 nucleotide sequence: TGTGCCAGCACTCAGAGCGGGACAGGGGTCGACGGCTACACCTTC.